A single T cell receptor beta chain is shown here with its context. Its antigen is as yet unknown. The data were taken from a study of T cell responses to AZD1222 COVID-19 vaccine. Study findings and constraints: Spike-specific TCR breadth and depth were elevated following two AZD1222 doses. No day 14 peak samples; only post-peak repertoires were characterized.

Trimming stripped 4 bases from V and 2 bases from J, with 9 bases between. The germline V gene has CDR1 KGHSH and CDR2 LQKENI. The CDR3 spans 15 residues. Using immunoSEQ multiplex PCR, the repertoire was profiled, and TCRdb retains in-frame clones only, with some absent. The sample lists about 150,000 clones; 90% were seen once. V and J are TRBV18 and TRBJ2-6; D is perhaps TRBD1 (5 bases). This clonotype originated in an adult in good health. This specimen consisted of peripheral blood, obtained on day 0 of AZD1222 vaccination. CDR3 loop: CASSQGSAGANVLTF. CDR3 DNA: TGTGCCAGCTCACAGGGGTCGGCTGGGGCCAACGTCCTGACTTTC.